This TCR beta chain derives from a study of T cells after yellow fever vaccination (dated by TCRdb to between 2018 and 2020). As for the study more broadly: Libraries from fractions with low cell numbers were prepared with the SMART-Seq v4 Ultra Low Input RNA kit. Bulk TCR alpha and beta repertoires were sequenced longitudinally to track T-cell clones before and after primary and booster YFV17D yellow fever vaccination. Two healthy male donors made up the cohort, one aged 18 to 30 years and the other aged 30 to 40 years. Blood was drawn at multiple timepoints before and after primary and secondary immunization, with bulk PBMC replicates and cell subsets isolated. Study-wide findings and limitations: A small fraction of clonotypes showed up in both the CD4 and CD8 compartments, probably as a result of convergent recombination. After the booster, most of the clones that had expanded following primary vaccination were detected again (just under 97% of CD4 and around 90% of CD8), which suggests that memory was broadly maintained. Computational filtering was needed because FACS-sorted repertoires could contain abundant contaminating clonotypes from the bulk population. Only a couple of donors were included in the study, so the extent to which the findings can be generalized is limited. The secondary T-cell response was found to be weaker but faster than the primary response, with a peak reached on day 5 rather than on day 15.

Comment on this clonotype: The specificity of this receptor is unknown. Per-base qualities were not stored, and no clone one base away is much larger.

There are 17 amino acids in the CDR3, from cysteine to phenylalanine inclusive. Only CDR3 DNA is held: 51 bases, read in frame from base 1. V trim: 6 bases; J trim: 3 bases; unmatched bases: 11. The germline V gene sets CDR1 to ENHRY and CDR2 to SYGVKD. TCRdb records Illumina NovaSeq 6000 as the sequencer. TCR cDNA was synthesized by 5'RACE template switching, through which a universal primer site and unique molecular identifiers were introduced. cDNA synthesis was primed from both the TCR alpha and TCR beta constant segments. Two PCR steps were used to amplify libraries, with sample barcodes and sequencing adapters being added in the second step. Sequencing of libraries was done on Illumina HiSeq 2500 (2x100 bp) or NovaSeq (2x150 bp). From the authors' description of their analysis: MIGEC was used to demultiplex reads and collapse the reads into UMI consensus sequences, and MiXCR was used for V(D)J alignment. Vaccine-responding clonotypes were defined with edgeR using replicate PBMC samples, requiring FDR below 0.01 and a log2 fold change above 5 up to day 15. Each bulk clonotype received a CD4 or CD8 identity based on whether the sequenced CD4 or CD8 repertoire contained that clonotype at higher abundance. The public reads were reanalyzed by TCRdb: fastp trimming at Q25, MiXCR alignment, in-frame beta chains only. Identical CDR3 proteins give one entry, which carries the most common genes and DNA. TCRdb's processing, not the authors' own work, is the source of the V and J calls. For this sample there are 300,000 to 400,000 distinct CDR3 sequences; 12% appear just once. Roughly 3.1% of the sample comes from the top ten.

Taken with the paper, the label for treatment or condition translates to: live attenuated yellow fever vaccine strain. PBMCs were isolated from peripheral blood using a standard Ficoll-Paque protocol. Dynabeads CD4 and CD8 positive selection kits were used to isolate the CD4 and CD8 T-cell fractions. TriZol was used to extract RNA from bulk PBMCs, from CD4 and CD8 fractions, and from dextramer-positive and dextramer-negative fractions. Rearrangement joined TRBV10-3 to TRBJ1-2; a stretch of 12 junction bases matches TRBD1. The clonotype was recovered from a man between 18 and 35 years old who received the YFV17D yellow fever vaccine. Sequenced material: CD4+ T cells sorted from PBMCs, taken 15 days after the yellow fever booster vaccination. The CDR3 region reads CAISPGQGALYDYGYTF. The DNA reads as follows: TGTGCCATCAGCCCGGGACAGGGGGCTTTGTACGACTATGGCTACACCTTC.